This T cell receptor (beta chain) was obtained from a study of cytotoxic CD8 clonotypes in ibrutinib-treated CLL. Study-wide findings and caveats: Age-matched healthy donor levels were exceeded by baseline clonality, which tracked circulating CD8+ T-cell counts.

Depth targeted 1 in 200,000 to 1 in 1 million T cells, averaging approximately 9.3x coverage per clonotype. Clones were sequenced by immunoSEQ multiplex PCR, and TCRdb holds only the in-frame ones, with some missing. The sample has roughly 30,000 clones; about 78% are singletons. The V and J ends lost 4 bases and 8 bases respectively, with 17 bases between them. CDR3 length: 14 residues. Looked up from germline, CDR1 is LGHNA and CDR2 is YNFKEQ. As for this clone: Its antigen is unknown.

V and J are TRBV4-2 and TRBJ1-1, with TRBD1 as a possible D gene (6 bases). The sample here was PBMCs, taken after 36 months of ibrutinib treatment. This clonotype was sampled from a human donor with chronic lymphocytic leukemia. The CDR3 reads CASSPDFSGVEAFF. DNA for the CDR3: TGTGCCAGCAGCCCGGACTTTTCAGGGGTAGAAGCTTTCTTT.